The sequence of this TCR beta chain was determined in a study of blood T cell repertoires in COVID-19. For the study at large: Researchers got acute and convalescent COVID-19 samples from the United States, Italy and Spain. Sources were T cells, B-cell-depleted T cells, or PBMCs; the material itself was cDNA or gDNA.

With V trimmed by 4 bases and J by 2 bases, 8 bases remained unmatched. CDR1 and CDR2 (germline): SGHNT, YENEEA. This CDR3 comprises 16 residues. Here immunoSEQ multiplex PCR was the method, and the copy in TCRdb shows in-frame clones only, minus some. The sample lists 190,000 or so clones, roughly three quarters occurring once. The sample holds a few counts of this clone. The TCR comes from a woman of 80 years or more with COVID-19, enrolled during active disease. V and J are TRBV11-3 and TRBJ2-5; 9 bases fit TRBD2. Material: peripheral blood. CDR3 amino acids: CASSWRRGGTQETQYF. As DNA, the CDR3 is TGTGCCAGCAGCTGGCGGCGGGGGGGCACACAAGAGACCCAGTACTTC.